This T cell receptor (beta chain) was recorded in a study of regulatory T cells in long-lasting Graves disease. Stated time point: persistent/refractory GD, antithyroid drugs over 5 years with positive TRAb. With RNA extracted from PBMCs as input, the TCR library was made. Library construction for TCR beta used iRepertoire HTBI primers and Arm-PCR of CDR3 regions. TCRdb re-analysed the multiplex PCR reads in MiXCR, keeping a single row per CDR3 protein. The sample consists of about 340,000 distinct CDR3 sequences, around 20% of them appearing once. The CDR3 is made up of 15 amino acids. Germline CDR1 reads MNHNS; CDR2 reads SASEGT. The ends were cut back, 0 bases at V and 0 bases at J, with 9 bases in the middle. This clonotype was observed many times.

The J gene is TRBJ2-7, the V gene TRBV6-1; a weak D match, TRBD2 (6 bases). The sequence was collected from a female donor with Graves disease. The sample here was peripheral blood mononuclear cells (PBMCs), taken when the disease was refractory, from a patient treated with antithyroid drugs. CDR3 sequence reads: CASSEAAGRSYEQYF. The CDR3, as DNA: TGTGCCAGCAGTGAAGCGGCGGGACGCTCCTACGAGCAGTACTTC.